This T cell receptor beta chain was captured by sequencing in a study of cytomegalovirus exposure and HLA in healthy donors. The PCR used 60 Vbeta and 13 Jbeta primers. Measured with immunoSEQ multiplex PCR; TCRdb has only the in-frame clones, and not every one. The sample yields about 130,000 clones, 74% seen once. The germline V and J ends were trimmed by 2 bases and 8 bases, with 10 bases remaining between them. The CDR3 runs to 13 residues. Germline V gives CDR1 MGHDK, CDR2 SYGVNS. The V call is TRBV25-1, the J call TRBJ2-1, with D unclear. Sequencing was performed on PBMCs. The sequence was obtained from a woman aged 45-60 years in good health and CMV-seropositive. The CDR3 coding sequence is TGTGCCAGCAGTGAAGGCCCTTACGATGAGCAGTTCTTC. It specifies CASSEGPYDEQFF. Full variable domain (remainder filled in from reference TRBV25-1 and TRBJ2-1): EADIYQTPRYLVIGTGKKITLECSQTMGHDKMYWYQQDPGMELHLIHYSYGVNSTEKGDLSSESTVSRIRTEHFPLTLESARPSHTSQYLCASSEGPYDEQFFGPGTRLTVL.